This paragraph reports one T cell receptor (beta chain). This table comes from immunoSEQ multiplex PCR, and its TCRdb copy is limited to in-frame clones, with some not included. The sample has roughly 280,000 clones, around 86% seen once; the top ten hold around 3.6%. The data are from a study of blood T cell repertoires in COVID-19. The CDR3 extends over 15 amino acids. CDR1 and CDR2 from the germline V gene are SGHVS and FNYEAQ. After removal of 1 base from V and 2 bases from J, the junction contained 5 bases not matched to a gene. What was sequenced was peripheral blood. The source is a man between 18 and 35 years old with active or convalescent COVID-19. This chain joins TRBV7-6 and TRBJ2-7; 7 bases map to TRBD2. The CDR3 here is CASSLDWGGPYEQYF. CDR3 bases: TGTGCCAGCAGCTTAGATTGGGGGGGACCCTACGAGCAGTACTTC.